This T cell receptor beta chain originates from a study of T-cell memory formation after mild COVID-19. Overall study: Across donors, TCR clusters were largely donor specific. Regarding the study as a whole: Largely, contracting CD4+ clones fell within CM and EM, and contracting CD8+ clones within EMRA.

Each CDR3 protein gets one entry after TCRdb re-called the 5' RACE reads with MiXCR. In the table there are some 150,000 distinct CDR3 sequences, roughly a quarter of which are singletons. The CDR3 consists of 15 residues. V shed 3 bases and J shed 0 bases, with 8 bases lying between them. CDR1 is KGHSH and CDR2 is LQKENI in the germline V gene. In regard to this clonotype: What it recognizes is unknown.

This sequence was found in an adult woman who had mild COVID-19 (a few samples of this study predate the infection). Cell type and time point are not known. The sequenced sample was PBMCs or a T cell subset sorted from them (not recorded which). The J gene is TRBJ1-4, the V gene TRBV18, with a tentative D call TRBD1 (5 bases). The CDR3 nucleotides read TGTGCCAGCTCACCTCAGGGAGCAACTAATGAAAAACTGTTTTTT. Translating gives CASSPQGATNEKLFF.